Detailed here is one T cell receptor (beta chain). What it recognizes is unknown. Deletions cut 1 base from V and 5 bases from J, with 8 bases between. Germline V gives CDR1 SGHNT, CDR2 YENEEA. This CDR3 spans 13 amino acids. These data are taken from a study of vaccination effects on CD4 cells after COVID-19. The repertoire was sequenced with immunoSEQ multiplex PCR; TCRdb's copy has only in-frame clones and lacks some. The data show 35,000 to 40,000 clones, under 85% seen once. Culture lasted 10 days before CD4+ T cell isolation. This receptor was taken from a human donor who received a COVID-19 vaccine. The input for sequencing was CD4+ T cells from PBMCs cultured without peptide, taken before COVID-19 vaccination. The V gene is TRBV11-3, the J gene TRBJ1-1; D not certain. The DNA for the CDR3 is TGTGCCAGCAGCTTAGTGTCGGGGACTGAAGCTTTCTTT. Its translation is CASSLVSGTEAFF.